A single sample gave rise to the 21 T cell receptor beta chains below, sequenced in a study of beta chain features in type 1 diabetes. Expressed TCRB transcripts were sequenced after all isolated RNA was converted to cDNA. The method was immunoSEQ multiplex PCR; TCRdb's version includes in-frame clones alone and lacks a portion of them. The sample holds 450,000 or so clones, about an eighth seen once. The material sequenced was naive CD4+ T cells from blood. These receptors were collected from a woman between 18 and 29 years old in good health.

This clone has only a few counts. The chain carries TRBV2 and TRBJ2-4; D call uncertain. V was cut by 3 bases and J by 9 bases, with 18 bases left in between. The CDR3 is made up of 15 amino acids. Germline CDR1 reads SNHLY; CDR2 reads FYNNEI. This chain's CDR3 is CASSELGNTAGIQYF. The CDR3 coding sequence is TGTGCCAGCAGTGAGTTAGGAAACACAGCCGGCATTCAGTACTTC. Full variable domain (missing parts from reference TRBV2 and TRBJ2-4): EPEVTQTPSHQVTQMGQEVILRCVPISNHLYFYWYRQILGQKVEFLVSFYNNEISEKSEIFDDQFSVERPDGSNFTLKIRSTKLEDSAMYFCASSELGNTAGIQYFGAGTRLSVL.

There are a few counts of this clone. The rearrangement uses TRBV23-1 and TRBJ2-7; unclear D gene. TRBV23-1 is annotated as an ORF whose role is uncertain. CDR3 length: 12 amino acids. Trimming cost V 0 bases and J 5 bases, with 5 bases left between them. The CDR3 sequence: CASSQSSHEQYF. The CDR3, as DNA: TGCGCCAGCAGTCAATCGTCGCACGAGCAGTACTTC.

The genes are TRBV2 and TRBJ1-1, with D possibly TRBD1 on 5 matching bases. The CDR3 runs to 14 residues. Germline V CDR1 and CDR2: SNHLY, FYNNEI. V was clipped by 6 bases and J by 3 bases, with 14 bases between them. Here the CDR3 reads CASRKGNRDTEAFF. The CDR3 DNA reads TGTGCCAGCAGGAAGGGGAATCGGGACACTGAAGCTTTCTTT.

The genes are TRBV10-3 and TRBJ2-1; tentatively, D is TRBD2 (5 bases). V shed 6 bases and J shed 0 bases, with 24 bases lying between them. The CDR3 runs 19 residues. Germline V gene lookup returns CDR1 ENHRY and CDR2 SYGVKD. CDR3: CAISRGGSYDLSSYNEQFF. CDR3 bases: TGTGCCATCAGCCGCGGAGGCTCCTACGACCTGAGCTCCTACAATGAGCAGTTCTTC.

The V call is TRBV6-6, the J call TRBJ1-2, with a possible D match to TRBD1 (5 bases). Trimming removed 5 bases from V and 9 bases from J, with 19 bases in between. CDR3 size: 14 residues. CDR1 MNHNY and CDR2 SVGAGI come from the germline V gene (reference sequence). The CDR3 nucleotides are TGTGCCAGCAGTACCGTCGCGGGGGGTGGGAGCTACACCTTC. This sequence encodes CASSTVAGGGSYTF.

About this clone: The sample holds other DNA sequences that translate to the same CDR3. The gene calls are TRBV7-2 and TRBJ1-4; perhaps TRBD1 as D (6 bases). This CDR3 has 12 residues. CDR1 is SGHTA, CDR2 FQGNSA, per germline. Trimming shortened V by 5 bases and J by 8 bases, and 9 bases separated the two germline ends. The CDR3 is CASSPQGEKLFF. Here the CDR3 DNA reads TGTGCCAGCAGCCCTCAGGGGGAAAAACTGTTTTTT.

The CDR3 sequence: CASSFGGSGGELFF. As DNA, the CDR3 is TGTGCCAGCAGCTTCGGGGGGTCCGGCGGGGAGCTGTTTTTT. The chain has TRBV7-8 and TRBJ2-2; 7 nucleotides align to TRBD2. V shed 3 bases, J shed 7 bases, and the junction held 5 bases outside the gene matches. The CDR3 sequence is 14 residues long. Germline V gene data show CDR1 as SGHVS and CDR2 as FQNEAQ.

This clone was detected a few times. V is TRBV25-1 and J is TRBJ1-2, with TRBD1 matching 9 bases. CDR3 length: 13 residues. V shed 3 bases and J 4 bases; nucleotides not matched to a gene: 0. CDR1 and CDR2 from the germline V gene are MGHDK and SYGVNS. CDR3 sequence reads: CASSEGQGYGYTF. The CDR3 DNA sequence: TGTGCCAGCAGTGAGGGACAGGGCTATGGCTACACCTTC.

This clone was seen only a few times. The chain recombines TRBV2 with TRBJ1-5; 9 positions match TRBD1. Per the germline V gene, CDR1 is SNHLY and CDR2 is FYNNEI. The CDR3 runs 15 residues. J lost 7 bases, V lost 5 bases, and 9 bases had no gene match. In DNA form, the CDR3 reads TGTGCCAGCAGTCAAGGACAGGGGCAAGGACAGCCCCAGCATTTT. Translation: CASSQGQGQGQPQHF.

This clone was picked up a small number of times. The chain uses TRBV9 and TRBJ1-1; D is possibly TRBD1 (6 bases). Trimming left V 3 bases short and J 1 base short, with 13 bases between. The CDR3 covers 15 residues. Per the germline V gene, CDR1 is SGDLS and CDR2 is YYNGEE. The CDR3 loop reads CASSGSGAGNTEAFF. In DNA form, the CDR3 reads TGTGCCAGCAGCGGTTCAGGGGCGGGGAACACTGAAGCTTTCTTT.

A word on this clone: This may be a read error, as it is one base from a much larger clone. The gene calls are TRBV7-9 and TRBJ2-3; D gene ambiguous. Trimming took 5 bases from V and 1 from J, leaving 7 bases between them. Germline V gene lookup returns CDR1 SEHNR and CDR2 FQNEAQ (reference sequence). This CDR3 contains 13 residues. CDR3 loop: CASSPYGTDTQYF. Here the CDR3 DNA reads TGTGCCAGCAGCCCGTACGGCACAGATACGCAGTATTTT.

This clone was recorded a few times. This chain links TRBV2 with TRBJ1-2, with TRBD1 identical over 7 bases. With 5 bases clipped from V and 4 bases from J, the junction kept 4 bases outside the gene matches. The CDR3 is 13 amino acids. Looked up from germline, CDR1 is SNHLY and CDR2 is FYNNEI. The CDR3 DNA is TGTGCCAGCAGTTACGGACAGGTCTATGGCTACACCTTC. It encodes CASSYGQVYGYTF.

This clone was counted only a few times. Other DNA sequences from this sample encode an identical CDR3 as well. This chain links TRBV28 with TRBJ1-2; D ambiguous. CDR1 and CDR2 from the germline V gene are MDHEN and SYDVKM. The CDR3 length is 12 residues. The ends were cut back, 1 base at V and 0 bases at J, with 0 bases in the middle. CDR3 sequence reads: CASSLSNYGYTF. In nucleotides, the CDR3 is TGTGCCAGCAGTTTATCTAACTATGGCTACACCTTC.

The chain recombines TRBV10-3 with TRBJ1-1; the match to TRBD1 covers 7 bases. Trimming removed 7 bases from V and 5 bases from J; junction bases left unmatched: 7. Germline V CDR1 and CDR2: ENHRY, SYGVKD. CDR3 length equals 13 residues. Written as DNA, the CDR3 is TGTGCCATCAATCCAGGCAGGGGGACTGAAGCTTTCTTT. Translating it yields CAINPGRGTEAFF.

This clone was counted only a few times. The chain joins TRBV7-8 to TRBJ2-5; possibly TRBD1 or TRBD2 for D (5 bases each). V was shortened by 5 bases and J by 1 base, with 14 bases between the two germline ends. CDR1 and CDR2 from the germline V gene are SGHVS and FQNEAQ. The CDR3 has 15 residues. Here the CDR3 DNA reads TGTGCCAGCAGCCGGAATCTGGGGACCCAAGAGACCCAGTACTTC. Protein product: CASSRNLGTQETQYF.

This clone was seen a few times. This chain uses TRBV4-2 with TRBJ2-3, with 13 nucleotides matching TRBD2. This CDR3 is 17 amino acids long. The germline V gene encodes CDR1 LGHNA and CDR2 YNFKEQ. V lost 4 bases and J lost 6; bases outside the gene matches: 10. This chain's CDR3 is CASSPKVGTSGEDTQYF. CDR3 bases: TGTGCCAGCAGCCCGAAAGTCGGGACTAGCGGGGAGGATACGCAGTATTTT.

In its sample, this clone was seen a few times. The sample carries other DNA sequences with the same CDR3. This chain joins TRBV5-1 and TRBJ2-5; D uncertain. The CDR3 length is 14 residues. Germline V gene data show CDR1 as SGHRS and CDR2 as YFSETQ. V lost 0 bases and J 2 bases, leaving 8 bases between the germline ends. The CDR3 nucleotides are TGCGCCAGCAGCTTGGTAGGGCGTCAAGAGACCCAGTACTTC. This codes for CASSLVGRQETQYF.

This sequence joins TRBV18 and TRBJ2-5; D is unresolved. Germline CDR1 is KGHSH and CDR2 is LQKENI. This CDR3 is 13 amino acids long. V was clipped by 2 bases and J by 4 bases, with 8 bases between them. Written as DNA, the CDR3 is TGTGCCAGCTCACCAGGGGTAGCAGAGACCCAGTACTTC. Encoded protein: CASSPGVAETQYF.

This sequence joins TRBV4-1 and TRBJ1-3; no reliable D call. The germline gives CDR1 MGHRA, CDR2 YSYEKL. Trimming cost V 1 base and J 0 bases, with 10 bases left between them. The CDR3 totals 16 residues. CDR3: CASSQVVVFSGNTIYF. As DNA, the CDR3 is TGCGCCAGCAGCCAAGTGGTAGTTTTCTCTGGAAACACCATATATTTT.

This clone has a handful of counts. The V gene is TRBV7-2, the J gene TRBJ2-5; D gene unclear. CDR1 is SGHTA, CDR2 FQGNSA, per germline. Deletions cut 2 bases from V and 7 bases from J, with 14 bases between. The CDR3 spans 14 residues. The DNA for the CDR3 is TGTGCCAGCAGCTTAATCTTTGCGGAGAGGACCCAGTACTTC. Its translation is CASSLIFAERTQYF.

This chain links TRBV7-2 with TRBJ2-7, with 12 bases lining up with TRBD2. The V gene's germline CDR1 is SGHTA and CDR2 FQGNSA. Trimming cost V 3 bases and J 4 bases; bases outside gene matches: 10. This CDR3 spans 17 amino acids. The CDR3 protein is CASSLERASGRGYEQYF. CDR3 DNA sequence: TGTGCCAGCAGCTTGGAGAGGGCTAGCGGGAGGGGATACGAGCAGTACTTC.